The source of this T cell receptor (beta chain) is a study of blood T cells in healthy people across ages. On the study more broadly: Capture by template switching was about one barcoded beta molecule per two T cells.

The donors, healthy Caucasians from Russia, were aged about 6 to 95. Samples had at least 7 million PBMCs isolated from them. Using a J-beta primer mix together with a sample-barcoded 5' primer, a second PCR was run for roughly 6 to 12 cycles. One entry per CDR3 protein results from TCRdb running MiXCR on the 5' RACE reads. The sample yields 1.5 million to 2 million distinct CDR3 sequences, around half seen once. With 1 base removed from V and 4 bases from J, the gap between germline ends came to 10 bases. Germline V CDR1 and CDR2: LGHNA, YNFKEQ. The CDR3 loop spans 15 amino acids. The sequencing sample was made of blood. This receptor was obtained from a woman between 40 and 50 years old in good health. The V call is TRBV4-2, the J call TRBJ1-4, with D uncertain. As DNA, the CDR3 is TGTGCCAGCAGCCAAGGTCAACAGATTAATGAAAAACTGTTTTTT. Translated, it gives CASSQGQQINEKLFF.